These T cell receptor beta chains were read from a single sample in a study of technical replicates of blood from a handful of donors. Clones were sequenced by immunoSEQ multiplex PCR, and TCRdb holds only the in-frame ones, with some missing. The sample has approximately 78,000 clones; roughly 89% are singletons. Material: T cells isolated from PBMCs. All receptors come from a human donor in good health. The CDR3 runs from the conserved cysteine through the conserved F or W. Each record gives: J gene, D gene, clone size, V gene, CDR3 protein, CDR3 DNA. The D gene is left open where the match is weak. Clone size is shown for a subset of rows, as once, few, many or a class of expanded clone.

TRBJ1-5	TRBD1	few	TRBV19	CASSIGTGSIQPQHF	TGTGCCAGTAGTATAGGGACAGGGTCGATTCAGCCCCAGCATTTT
TRBJ2-3	TRBD1	.	TRBV15	CATSRGQGDTDTQYF	TGTGCCACCAGCAGGGGACAGGGAGATACAGATACGCAGTATTTT
TRBJ2-1	.	.	TRBV19	CASSIDRNEQFF	TGTGCCAGTAGTATAGACCGGAATGAGCAGTTCTTC
TRBJ2-5	TRBD2	.	TRBV6-5	CASGPGLAVETQYF	TGTGCCAGCGGCCCGGGACTAGCGGTAGAGACCCAGTACTTC
TRBJ2-3	TRBD1	.	TRBV19	CASSDRGFSTDTQYF	TGTGCCAGTAGTGACAGGGGCTTTAGCACAGATACGCAGTATTTT
TRBJ2-1	.	.	TRBV5-6	CASSLPGYYNEQFF	TGTGCCAGCAGCTTGCCAGGGTATTACAATGAGCAGTTCTTC
TRBJ2-2	TRBD2	once	TRBV7-3	CASSSSGTSRTGELFF	TGTGCCAGCAGCTCCTCCGGGACTAGTAGAACCGGGGAGCTGTTTTTT
TRBJ1-1	TRBD1	.	TRBV5-4	CASSGQGNTEAFF	TGTGCCAGCAGCGGACAGGGAAACACTGAAGCTTTCTTT
TRBJ2-5	.	once	TRBV7-9	CASSLTLGDVGRKETQYF	TGTGCCAGCAGTCTAACTCTTGGGGACGTGGGGAGGAAAGAGACCCAGTACTTC
TRBJ1-1	.	.	TRBV5-6	CASSFLDYSESEAFF	TGTGCCAGCAGCTTTTTGGATTACAGTGAGAGTGAAGCTTTCTTT
TRBJ1-1	.	.	TRBV4-1	CASSQYFRASRDEAFF	TGCGCCAGCAGCCAATACTTCCGGGCCTCGAGGGATGAAGCTTTCTTT
TRBJ1-5	.	.	TRBV2	CASSGAGSPYSNQPQHF	TGTGCCAGCAGTGGGGCAGGGTCCCCTTATAGCAATCAGCCCCAGCATTTT
TRBJ2-1	.	.	TRBV5-8	CASSPGWGPYNEQFF	TGTGCCAGCAGCCCTGGGTGGGGGCCATACAATGAGCAGTTCTTC
TRBJ1-2	TRBD1	.	TRBV27	CASTSTGAVNYGYTF	TGTGCCAGCACCTCTACAGGGGCGGTCAACTATGGCTACACCTTC
TRBJ1-5	.	.	TRBV4-1	CASSQVAVHDQPQHF	TGCGCCAGCAGCCAAGTAGCCGTCCATGATCAGCCCCAGCATTTT
TRBJ2-1	TRBD1	once	TRBV28	CASHRTGVNEQFF	TGTGCCAGCCATAGGACAGGGGTGAATGAGCAGTTCTTC
TRBJ2-1	.	.	TRBV7-3	CASSLSAPGRHNEQFF	TGTGCCAGCAGCTTGAGTGCGCCAGGGAGGCACAATGAGCAGTTCTTC
TRBJ2-7	.	.	TRBV11-2	CASTLSTGNYEQYF	TGTGCCAGCACCTTGAGTACGGGTAACTACGAGCAGTACTTC
TRBJ2-5	.	.	TRBV7-2	CASSLGGRETQYF	TGTGCCAGCAGCTTAGGAGGGAGAGAGACCCAGTACTTC
TRBJ1-1	.	.	TRBV4-2	CASSHYRELATEAFF	TGTGCCAGCAGCCACTATAGGGAGTTGGCCACTGAAGCTTTCTTT
TRBJ2-1	TRBD2	.	TRBV7-9	CASSLSSGESYNEQFF	TGTGCCAGCAGCTTGTCTAGCGGGGAATCCTACAATGAGCAGTTCTTC
TRBJ2-1	.	.	TRBV7-8	CASSSRRELSSYNEQFF	TGTGCCAGCAGCTCCCGCCGAGAGTTGTCCTCCTACAATGAGCAGTTCTTC
TRBJ1-1	.	.	TRBV27	CASSLMAGTEAFF	TGTGCCAGCAGTTTAATGGCTGGCACTGAAGCTTTCTTT
TRBJ1-2	.	.	TRBV15	CATSQSRTPVGGYTF	TGTGCCACCTCCCAGAGTAGGACTCCCGTCGGTGGCTACACCTTC
TRBJ2-7	.	.	TRBV11-3	CASSPDSLRYEQYF	TGTGCCAGCAGCCCGGACTCTTTGCGGTACGAGCAGTACTTC
TRBJ1-2	TRBD1	.	TRBV9	CASSVGTGEYGYTF	TGTGCCAGCAGCGTAGGGACAGGGGAGTATGGCTACACCTTC
TRBJ1-1	TRBD1	.	TRBV28	CASSPNRGQTEAFF	TGTGCCAGCAGTCCTAACAGGGGTCAGACTGAAGCTTTCTTT
TRBJ2-3	.	once	TRBV11-3	CASSHDGNPTDTQYF	TGTGCCAGCAGCCATGACGGGAATCCCACAGATACGCAGTATTTT
TRBJ2-3	.	.	TRBV29-1	CSVEIETIGDTQYF	TGCAGCGTTGAAATAGAGACTATTGGGGATACGCAGTATTTT
TRBJ2-7	TRBD1	.	TRBV5-8	CASSLGQGIGWVTTPYEQYF	TGTGCCAGCAGCTTGGGACAGGGGATTGGTTGGGTAACCACCCCCTACGAGCAGTACTTC
TRBJ2-3	TRBD1	.	TRBV19	CASTTGQGKNTQYF	TGTGCCAGTACCACGGGACAGGGAAAAAATACGCAGTATTTT
TRBJ1-2	.	.	TRBV2	CASSERGGISRGYTF	TGTGCCAGCAGTGAAAGAGGGGGTATCAGCAGGGGCTACACCTTC
TRBJ2-2	.	.	TRBV9	CASSARLFTGELFF	TGTGCCAGCAGCGCTCGACTATTCACCGGGGAGCTGTTTTTT
TRBJ2-5	.	.	TRBV11-2	CASSLAGTKETQYF	TGTGCCAGCAGCTTGGCGGGAACAAAAGAGACCCAGTACTTC
TRBJ2-7	TRBD2	.	TRBV18	CASSPPAQGLASSSYEQYF	TGTGCCAGCTCACCACCAGCTCAGGGACTAGCTTCAAGCTCCTACGAGCAGTACTTC
TRBJ1-1	TRBD1	.	TRBV19	CASSMVGQGEAEAFF	TGTGCCAGTAGTATGGTGGGACAGGGGGAGGCTGAAGCTTTCTTT
TRBJ2-6	.	.	TRBV6-4	CASSEGRSSGANVLTF	TGTGCCAGCAGTGAGGGGCGAAGCTCTGGGGCCAACGTCCTGACTTTC
TRBJ2-1	TRBD2	.	TRBV28	CASRTSGSSQFF	TGTGCCAGCAGGACTAGCGGGAGTTCGCAGTTCTTC
TRBJ2-1	TRBD2	.	TRBV7-2	CASSLLVGGPNEQFF	TGTGCCAGCAGCTTATTAGTGGGAGGGCCAAATGAGCAGTTCTTC
TRBJ1-1	.	.	TRBV5-1	CASSLALNTEAFF	TGCGCCAGCAGCTTGGCGTTGAACACTGAAGCTTTCTTT
TRBJ2-2	.	.	TRBV18	CASSPLPTNTGELFF	TGTGCCAGCTCACCACTCCCAACGAACACCGGGGAGCTGTTTTTT
TRBJ1-1	.	.	TRBV7-9	CASSLRGGLTEAFF	TGTGCCAGCAGCTTACGGGGGGGTTTGACTGAAGCTTTCTTT
TRBJ2-1	TRBD2	.	TRBV29-1	CSVDPAGDGYEQFF	TGCAGCGTTGACCCCGCGGGAGATGGCTATGAGCAGTTCTTC
TRBJ2-5	TRBD2	.	TRBV5-1	CASSPPGLAGGPETQYF	TGCGCCAGCAGCCCGCCGGGACTAGCGGGAGGGCCGGAGACCCAGTACTTC
TRBJ2-3	TRBD1	.	TRBV5-1	CASSLDGQGRTDTQYF	TGCGCCAGCAGCTTGGATGGACAGGGAAGGACAGATACGCAGTATTTT
TRBJ2-3	TRBD2	once	TRBV6-1	CASSEISLAVVTDTQYF	TGTGCCAGCAGTGAGATTTCCCTAGCGGTCGTCACAGATACGCAGTATTTT
TRBJ2-1	TRBD1	.	TRBV28	CASNYRDRGRIWPSYNEQFF	TGTGCCAGCAATTACCGGGACAGGGGGCGCATTTGGCCCTCCTACAATGAGCAGTTCTTC